This T cell receptor (beta chain) was profiled in a study of cytomegalovirus exposure and HLA in healthy donors. Study-wide results and caveats: Rare sequences made up most TCRs, while some public TCRs were found in many donors.

As for this clone: Its specificity is unknown.

PCR amplification relied on 60 Vbeta primers (plus 13 Jbeta primers). Authors' methods: Later analysis identified some 88 million unique TCR beta chains, 9 million to 13 million shared. Sequencing was performed with immunoSEQ multiplex PCR; in TCRdb, only in-frame clones are kept and a portion is missing. Clone size and the V and J calls come from that table; the DNA yielded D and trimming. The sample lists 35,000 to 50,000 clones; approximately 77% were seen once. Germline CDR1 and CDR2: LGHNA and YNFKEQ. V was trimmed by 5 bases and J by 0 bases, leaving 8 bases between them. The length of the CDR3 is 14 residues.

Material for sequencing was PBMCs. The receptor was isolated from a man aged 25 to 40 in good health and CMV-seronegative. The genes are TRBV4-2 and TRBJ1-5, with a weak D call TRBD1 (5 bases). The CDR3 sequence is CASSGDYSNQPQHF. The CDR3 bases are TGTGCCAGCAGCGGGGACTATAGCAATCAGCCCCAGCATTTT.